These 19 T cell receptor beta chains came from one sample sequenced in a study of control samples from healthy donors and cancer patients. The protocol was immunoSEQ multiplex PCR, while the TCRdb copy is restricted to in-frame clones and leaves out a portion. The table includes roughly 120,000 clones, 85% to 90% detected once. The sample comprised PBMCs. The source of these receptors is a woman aged 45-60 years with colorectal cancer.

The chain employs TRBV27 and TRBJ2-5, with 9 bases that match TRBD1. Trimming cost V 6 bases and J 1 base; bases outside gene matches: 3. The germline V gene encodes CDR1 MNHEY and CDR2 SMNVEV (reference sequence). There are 14 residues in the CDR3. CDR3 sequence (DNA): TGTGCCAGCAGGACAGGGGGGGGCCAAGAGACCCAGTACTTC. Translation gives CASRTGGGQETQYF.

This clone is a singleton in its sample. This rearrangement joins TRBV27 to TRBJ1-2; TRBD1 matches at 7 bases. Germline CDR1 is MNHEY and CDR2 is SMNVEV (reference sequence). The CDR3 contains 15 residues. Trimming removed 5 bases from V and 5 bases from J; junction bases left unmatched: 11. CDR3 region: CASSPPGQTRYGYTF. Written as DNA, the CDR3 is TGTGCCAGCAGTCCGCCGGGACAGACTAGATATGGCTACACCTTC.

This chain uses TRBV4-2 with TRBJ1-6; TRBD1 agrees at 11 bases. V shed 4 bases, J shed 10 bases, and the junction held 6 bases outside the gene matches. The germline V gene has CDR1 LGHNA and CDR2 YNFKEQ. This CDR3 contains 15 residues. The CDR3 DNA is TGTGCCAGCAGCCCGACCGGGACAGGGGGATCACCCCTCCACTTT. Translated, it gives CASSPTGTGGSPLHF.

The chain joins TRBV19 to TRBJ1-6; TRBD1 matches 8 bases. V was pared by 5 bases and J by 5 bases, with 2 bases of the junction left unmatched. Germline CDR1 and CDR2: LNHDA and SQIVND (reference sequence). The CDR3 contains 14 residues. CDR3 nucleotide sequence: TGTGCCAGTAGTTCGGGACAGGATAATTCACCCCTCCACTTT. Its translation: CASSSGQDNSPLHF.

The V gene is TRBV6-5, the J gene TRBJ1-2, with D perhaps matching TRBD1 (6 bases). Germline loops: CDR1 MNHEY, CDR2 SVGAGI. The CDR3 contains 11 residues. Trimming stripped 8 bases from V and 6 bases from J, with 10 bases between. CDR3 loop: CASGTGHGYTF. DNA of the CDR3: TGTGCCAGCGGCACAGGGCATGGCTACACCTTC.

The rearrangement joins TRBV12-3 or TRBV12-4 to TRBJ2-2; perhaps TRBD1 as D (6 bases). The CDR3 has 13 amino acids. The V end was cut by 9 bases, the J end by 4 bases, with 12 bases between. In nucleotides, the CDR3 is TGTGCCAGTTCCAGGGGACCCACCGGGGAGCTGTTTTTT. Protein: CASSRGPTGELFF.

The rearrangement links TRBV7-9 to TRBJ1-3; D remains ambiguous. The germline V gene encodes CDR1 SEHNR and CDR2 FQNEAQ (reference sequence). With 5 bases removed from V and 2 bases from J, the gap between germline ends came to 19 bases. There are 17 residues in the CDR3. The CDR3 region is CASSPDIYIGPGNTIYF. The DNA for the CDR3 is TGTGCCAGCAGCCCCGACATCTACATAGGCCCTGGAAACACCATATATTTT.

The rearrangement joins TRBV19 to TRBJ2-7; 9 bases match TRBD1. Germline assignment: CDR1 LNHDA and CDR2 SQIVND (reference sequence). The CDR3 spans 16 residues. V gave up 3 bases and J gave up 5 bases; unmatched junction bases: 11. The CDR3 sequence is CASSIGWGQGTHEQYF. CDR3 DNA sequence: TGTGCCAGTAGTATTGGCTGGGGACAGGGAACCCACGAGCAGTACTTC. Variable domain in full (rest from reference TRBV19 and TRBJ2-7): DGGITQSPKYLFRKEGQNVTLSCEQNLNHDAMYWYRQDPGQGLRLIYYSQIVNDFQKGDIAEGYSVSREKKESFPLTVTSAQKNPTAFYLCASSIGWGQGTHEQYFGPGTRLTVT.

J is TRBJ2-3 and V is TRBV28, with D possibly TRBD2 on 6 matching bases. Germline V lookup: CDR1 MDHEN, CDR2 SYDVKM. The CDR3 sequence is 16 residues long. The V end lost 4 bases, the J end lost 6 bases, and 20 bases lay between the germline ends. The CDR3 DNA follows: TGTGCCAGCAGTTCTGGGAAGGCGGGGAGGACCGATACGCAGTATTTT. It is translated as CASSSGKAGRTDTQYF.

This clone occurred a few times. For the CDR3, the DNA is TGTGCCAGCACTCACCCGAACACCGGGGAGCTGTTTTTT. Protein product: CASTHPNTGELFF. The V gene is TRBV6-5, the J gene TRBJ2-2; the D is unclear. This CDR3 has 13 residues. The V and J ends lost 7 bases and 0 bases respectively, with 6 bases between them. Per germline, CDR1 MNHEY and CDR2 SVGAGI.

This sequence joins TRBV2 and TRBJ1-2, with unresolved D. Germline V gene data show CDR1 as SNHLY and CDR2 as FYNNEI. The CDR3 loop spans 13 amino acids. V shed 3 bases and J shed 1 base, with 6 bases lying between them. CDR3 sequence: CASSDNDNYGYTF. The CDR3 bases are TGTGCCAGCAGTGACAATGATAACTATGGCTACACCTTC.

This chain uses TRBV6-5 with TRBJ1-2; D perhaps matches TRBD1 (6 bases). V shed 7 bases and J shed 7 bases, with 16 bases lying between them. The CDR3 covers 13 residues. Germline V gives CDR1 MNHEY, CDR2 SVGAGI. CDR3 region: CASMRQALGGYTF. The DNA for the CDR3 is TGTGCCAGCATGAGACAGGCCTTAGGTGGCTACACCTTC.

This clone has only a few counts. The chain has TRBV28 and TRBJ2-7, with TRBD2 matching over 8 bases. V gave up 6 bases and J gave up 3 bases; unmatched junction bases: 7. The CDR3 is 14 amino acids. Germline V lookup: CDR1 MDHEN, CDR2 SYDVKM. This chain's CDR3 is CASSTGLGGYEQYF. The CDR3 coding sequence is TGTGCCAGCAGCACGGGACTAGGGGGCTACGAGCAGTACTTC.

The genes are TRBV7-9 and TRBJ1-2; possibly TRBD1 for D (6 bases). The V and J ends lost 1 base and 5 bases respectively, with 14 bases between them. The CDR3 has 15 amino acids. CDR1 and CDR2 from the germline V gene are SEHNR and FQNEAQ (reference sequence). CDR3 amino acids: CASSLEAGVAYGYTF. CDR3 sequence (DNA): TGTGCCAGCAGCTTAGAGGCAGGGGTAGCGTATGGCTACACCTTC.

The CDR3, as DNA: TGTGCCAGTAGTTCGGCTAGGACAGAGCGAAAACTGTTTTTT. This codes for CASSSARTERKLFF. The rearrangement links TRBV19 to TRBJ1-4; D may be TRBD1 (6 bases). Between the trimmed V and J ends, which lost 5 bases and 10 bases, there was a span of 17 bases. Germline CDR1 LNHDA, CDR2 SQIVND (reference sequence). The CDR3 is made up of 14 amino acids.

The J gene is TRBJ1-4, the V gene TRBV7-2; D gene uncertain. This CDR3 spans 15 amino acids. The germline V gene has CDR1 SGHTA and CDR2 FQGNSA. V lost 1 base and J lost 3, with 9 bases in between. CDR3 in DNA: TGTGCCAGCAGCTTAGTGGGTAGCGCTAATGAAAAACTGTTTTTT. Translating it yields CASSLVGSANEKLFF.

V usage is TRBV29-1 and J usage is TRBJ2-1; 8 positions match TRBD2. J lost 15 bases, V lost 7 bases, and 17 bases had no gene match. There are 13 residues in the CDR3. Germline CDR1 reads SQVTM; CDR2 reads ANQGSEA. The DNA for the CDR3 is TGCAGCGCCGCCGATGGTGGTAGCGGGACTCGGTTCTTC. Its translation is CSAADGGSGTRFF.

V gene TRBV6-2 or TRBV6-3 combines with J gene TRBJ2-3, with 7 bases matching TRBD2. From germline, CDR1 is MNHEY and CDR2 SVGEGT. The CDR3 has 15 amino acids. The V gene end was trimmed by 6 bases and the J gene end by 0 bases; junction bases not matched to a gene: 6. As DNA, the CDR3 is TGTGCCAGCAGCGAAGCGGGGAGGAGCACAGATACGCAGTATTTT. Translated: CASSEAGRSTDTQYF.

DNA of the CDR3: TGCGCCAGCAACTGGACAGGACACCGCTACGAGCAGTACTTC. Protein product: CASNWTGHRYEQYF. This rearrangement joins TRBV23-1 to TRBJ2-7; TRBD1 matches 7 bases. TRBV23-1 is an ORF; its function is uncertain. The CDR3 sequence is 14 residues long. The J segment lost 3 bases and the V segment lost 7 bases, leaving 9 bases of the junction unmatched.